A selection of T cell receptor beta chains follows, all from one sample in a study of CD8 T cells in ankylosing spondylitis. Via MiXCR, TCRdb re-called the 5' RACE reads, giving one row per CDR3 protein. This table has about 160,000 distinct CDR3 sequences, 44% appearing once. Specimen: synovial fluid, either unsorted or a sorted T cell fraction (not recorded which). Receptor source: a male donor with ankylosing spondylitis. The CDR3 runs from the conserved cysteine through the conserved F or W.

V gene	J gene	CDR3 length	CDR3 protein
TRBV12-3/TRBV12-4	TRBJ2-1	12	CASSFVGNEQFF
TRBV12-3/TRBV12-4	TRBJ2-1	15	CASSLGLGAYNEQFF
TRBV6-2/TRBV6-3	TRBJ2-7	15	CASRPQDSLSWEQYF
TRBV4-2	TRBJ2-1	16	CASSQGPGSPYNEQFF
TRBV3-1	TRBJ2-7	16	CASSQDNRRLVYEQYF
TRBV7-9	TRBJ1-1	14	CASTPRWDPSWAFF
TRBV20-1	TRBJ2-2	17	CSARDLSGRPTTGELFF
TRBV28	TRBJ2-7	14	CASGISGSAYEQYF
TRBV6-2/TRBV6-3	TRBJ2-3	14	CASRTGVETDTQYF
TRBV11-1	TRBJ1-1	18	CASSRLPADRVLSTEAFF
TRBV11-2	TRBJ1-2	15	CASSPPGQGNYGYTF
TRBV4-1	TRBJ1-1	16	CASSQVFQDTGTEAFF
TRBV4-1	TRBJ2-4	16	CASSPLGGKAKNIQYF
TRBV25-1	TRBJ2-7	12	CASSGGSYEQYF
TRBV4-1	TRBJ2-3	14	CASSPPVRPDTQYF
TRBV18	TRBJ1-1	14	CASSPPTGNTEAFF
TRBV10-3	TRBJ2-3	14	CAISESIGSDTQYF
TRBV28	TRBJ2-7	19	CASSFPIGTSGRIPYEQYF
TRBV9	TRBJ2-1	19	CASSVFSGGGLDGPNEQFF
TRBV20-1	TRBJ2-1	14	CSARAGEQSNEQFF